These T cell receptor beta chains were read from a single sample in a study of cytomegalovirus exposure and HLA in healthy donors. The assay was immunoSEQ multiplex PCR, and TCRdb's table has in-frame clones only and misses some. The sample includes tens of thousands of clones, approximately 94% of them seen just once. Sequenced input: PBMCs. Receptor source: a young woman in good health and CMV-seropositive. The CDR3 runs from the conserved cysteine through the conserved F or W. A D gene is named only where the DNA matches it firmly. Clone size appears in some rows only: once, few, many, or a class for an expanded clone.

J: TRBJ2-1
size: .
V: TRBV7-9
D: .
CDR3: CASSLAASPPYNEQFF
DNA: TGTGCCAGCAGCTTAGCCGCAAGCCCCCCTTACAATGAGCAGTTCTTC

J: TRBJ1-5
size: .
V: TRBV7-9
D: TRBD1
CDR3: CASSFKRGTGIESNQPQHF
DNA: TGTGCCAGCAGCTTCAAGAGGGGGACAGGGATAGAGAGCAATCAGCCCCAGCATTTT

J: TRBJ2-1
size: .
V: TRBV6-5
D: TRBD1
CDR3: CASSYLSGQGAHEQFF
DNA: TGTGCCAGCAGTTACCTCTCGGGACAGGGGGCGCATGAGCAGTTCTTC

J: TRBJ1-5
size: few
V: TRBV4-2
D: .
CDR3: CASSQNRRGNQPQHF
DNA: TGTGCCAGCAGCCAGAACAGGCGAGGCAATCAGCCCCAGCATTTT

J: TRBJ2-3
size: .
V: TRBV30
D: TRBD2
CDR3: CAWSHWTRATDTQYF
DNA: TGTGCCTGGAGTCATTGGACTAGGGCCACAGATACGCAGTATTTT

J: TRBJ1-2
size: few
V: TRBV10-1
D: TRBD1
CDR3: CASKRVRGQVRGDGYTF
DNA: TGCGCCAGCAAAAGAGTCAGGGGGCAGGTTCGGGGAGATGGCTACACCTTC

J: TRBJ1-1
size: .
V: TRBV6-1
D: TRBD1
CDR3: CASSNFEGAAEAFF
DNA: TGTGCCAGCAGTAATTTCGAGGGGGCGGCTGAAGCTTTCTTT

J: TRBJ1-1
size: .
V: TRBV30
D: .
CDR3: CAWSVSIMRAFF
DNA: TGTGCCTGGAGTGTCTCCATAATGCGAGCTTTCTTT

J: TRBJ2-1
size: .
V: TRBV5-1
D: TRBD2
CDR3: CASSLVQAGGRNEQFF
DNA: TGCGCCAGCAGCTTGGTTCAAGCGGGAGGTCGGAATGAGCAGTTCTTC

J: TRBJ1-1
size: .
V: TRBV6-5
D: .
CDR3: CASSDSKMMNTEAFF
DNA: TGTGCCAGCAGCGACAGTAAAATGATGAACACTGAAGCTTTCTTT

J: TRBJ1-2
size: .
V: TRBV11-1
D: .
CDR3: CASTHPGTNYGYTF
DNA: TGTGCCAGCACCCATCCGGGGACTAACTATGGCTACACCTTC

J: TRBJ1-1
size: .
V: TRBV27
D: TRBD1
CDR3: CASSLDRSTNTEAFF
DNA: TGTGCCAGCAGTTTGGACAGGTCAACGAACACTGAAGCTTTCTTT

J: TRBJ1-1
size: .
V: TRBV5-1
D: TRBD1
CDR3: CASSLWRGQGRDNTEAFF
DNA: TGCGCCAGCAGCCTGTGGCGGGGACAGGGTAGGGATAACACTGAAGCTTTCTTT

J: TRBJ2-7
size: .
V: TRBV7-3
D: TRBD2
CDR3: CASNLAGNYEQYF
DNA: TGTGCCAGCAACTTAGCGGGGAACTACGAGCAGTACTTC

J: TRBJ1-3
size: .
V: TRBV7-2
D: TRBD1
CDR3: CASSRGQFEGNTIYF
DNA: TGTGCCAGCAGCCGGGGACAGTTCGAGGGAAACACCATATATTTT

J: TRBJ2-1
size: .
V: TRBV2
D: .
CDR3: CASSDGYNNEQFF
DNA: TGTGCCAGCAGTGACGGGTATAACAATGAGCAGTTCTTC

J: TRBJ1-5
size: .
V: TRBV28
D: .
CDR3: CASSLLQGRQPQHF
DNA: TGTGCCAGCAGTTTATTGCAGGGTCGGCAGCCCCAGCATTTT

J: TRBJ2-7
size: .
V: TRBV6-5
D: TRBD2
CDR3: CASTPTLAGMYEQYF
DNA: TGTGCCAGCACCCCGACCCTAGCGGGAATGTACGAGCAGTACTTC

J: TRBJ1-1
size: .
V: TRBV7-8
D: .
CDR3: CASSRADNTEAFF
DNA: TGTGCCAGCAGCAGAGCGGATAACACTGAAGCTTTCTTT

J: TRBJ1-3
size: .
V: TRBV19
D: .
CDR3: CASSVPRPSGNTIYF
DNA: TGTGCCAGTAGTGTCCCCAGGCCCTCTGGAAACACCATATATTTT

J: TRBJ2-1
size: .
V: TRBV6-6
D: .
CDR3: CASSYGQGSSYNEQFF
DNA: TGTGCCAGCAGTTACGGCCAGGGAAGCTCCTACAATGAGCAGTTCTTC

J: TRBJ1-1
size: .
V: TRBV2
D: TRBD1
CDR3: CASNLLQGASEAFF
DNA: TGTGCCAGCAACCTGCTCCAGGGGGCATCTGAAGCTTTCTTT

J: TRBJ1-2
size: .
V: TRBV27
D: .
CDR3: CASSLSGRAGVHYGYTF
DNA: TGTGCCAGCAGTTTATCTGGGCGGGCCGGCGTTCACTATGGCTACACCTTC

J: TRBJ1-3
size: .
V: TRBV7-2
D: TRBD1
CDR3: CASSLDRGRSGNTIYF
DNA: TGTGCCAGCAGCCTGGACAGGGGGAGGTCTGGAAACACCATATATTTT

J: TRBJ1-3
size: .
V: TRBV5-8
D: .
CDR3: CASSLGQLSSGNTIYF
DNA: TGTGCCAGCAGCTTGGGACAGCTTAGCTCTGGAAACACCATATATTTT

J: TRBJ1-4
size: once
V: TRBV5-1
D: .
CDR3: CASSLVLAGTTNEKLFF
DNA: TGCGCCAGCAGCTTGGTCTTGGCAGGGACAACTAATGAAAAACTGTTTTTT

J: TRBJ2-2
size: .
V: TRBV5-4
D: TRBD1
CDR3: CASSLRQGNTGELFF
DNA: TGTGCCAGCAGCTTGAGACAGGGGAACACCGGGGAGCTGTTTTTT

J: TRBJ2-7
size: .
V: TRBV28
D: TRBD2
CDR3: CASSPLGGGRQEQYF
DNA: TGTGCCAGCAGTCCCCTCGGGGGAGGGCGGCAGGAGCAGTACTTC

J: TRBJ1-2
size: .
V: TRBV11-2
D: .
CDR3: CASSLDSGKVYGYTF
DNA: TGTGCCAGCAGCTTAGATAGCGGGAAGGTCTATGGCTACACCTTC

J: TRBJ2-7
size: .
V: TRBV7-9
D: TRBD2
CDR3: CASSLDSGSLSSYEQYF
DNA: TGTGCCAGCAGCTTAGATAGCGGGAGCTTATCCTCCTACGAGCAGTACTTC

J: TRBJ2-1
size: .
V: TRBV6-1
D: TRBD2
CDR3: CASNLIAGSRDEQFF
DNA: TGTGCCAGCAACCTCATAGCGGGTTCCAGAGATGAGCAGTTCTTC

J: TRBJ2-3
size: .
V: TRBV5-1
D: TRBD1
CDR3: CASSHGQGADTQYF
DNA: TGCGCCAGCAGCCACGGACAGGGCGCAGATACGCAGTATTTT

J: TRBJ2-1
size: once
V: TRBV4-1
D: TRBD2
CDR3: CASSQDIQGLADNEQFF
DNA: TGCGCCAGCAGCCAAGATATTCAGGGACTAGCGGACAATGAGCAGTTCTTC

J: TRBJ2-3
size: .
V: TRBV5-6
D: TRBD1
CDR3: CASSLATGGTDTQYF
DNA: TGTGCCAGCAGCTTGGCGACAGGGGGCACAGATACGCAGTATTTT

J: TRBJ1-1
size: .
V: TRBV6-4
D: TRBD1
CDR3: CASRNRTGTNTEAFF
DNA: TGTGCCAGCAGGAACCGGACAGGGACGAACACTGAAGCTTTCTTT

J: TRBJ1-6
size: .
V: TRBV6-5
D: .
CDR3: CASSNTKINLHF
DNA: TGTGCCAGCAGTAACACGAAGATAAACCTCCACTTT

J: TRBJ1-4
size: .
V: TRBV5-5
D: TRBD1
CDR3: CASSRGPGEKLFF
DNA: TGTGCCAGCAGCAGGGGGCCGGGTGAAAAACTGTTTTTT

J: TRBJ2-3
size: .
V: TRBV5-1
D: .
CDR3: CASSLRQGGTDTQYF
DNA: TGCGCCAGCAGCTTGAGGCAGGGCGGCACAGATACGCAGTATTTT

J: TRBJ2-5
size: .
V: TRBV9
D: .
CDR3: CASSVTPNKQETQYF
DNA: TGTGCCAGCAGCGTAACCCCGAACAAGCAAGAGACCCAGTACTTC

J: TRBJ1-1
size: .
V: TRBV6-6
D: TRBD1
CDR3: CASLGQPNTEAFF
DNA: TGTGCCTCGCTGGGACAGCCGAACACTGAAGCTTTCTTT

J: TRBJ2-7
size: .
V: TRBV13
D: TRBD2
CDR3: CASSLEGGGTYEQYF
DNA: TGTGCCAGCAGCTTAGAGGGCGGGGGAACCTACGAGCAGTACTTC

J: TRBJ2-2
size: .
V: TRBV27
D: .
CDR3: CASSFSGLTGELFF
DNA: TGTGCCAGCAGTTTTTCTGGGCTCACCGGGGAGCTGTTTTTT

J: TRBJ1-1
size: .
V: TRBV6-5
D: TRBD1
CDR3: CASSSGTANTEAFF
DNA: TGTGCCAGCAGTTCCGGGACAGCGAACACTGAAGCTTTCTTT